This is a list of T cell receptor beta chains from one sample in a study of shared clonotypes between healthy human individuals. TCRdb keeps only in-frame clones here, not all; method: immunoSEQ multiplex PCR. Among about 2 million clones listed, less than 95% were seen once. The material sequenced was naive CD8+ T cells sorted from blood. Every receptor here comes from a man between 18 and 29 years old in good health. CDR3s include the opening cysteine and the closing phenylalanine or tryptophan. A D gene is named only where the DNA matches it firmly. A row's size may be missing; if present it is once, few, many or a size class.

CDR3aa,CDR3nt,d_gene,v_gene,abundance,j_gene
CASSYTNEQFF,TGTGCCAGCAGCTATACCAATGAGCAGTTCTTC,NA,TRBV11-3,once,TRBJ2-1
CASSLDPGSYNEQFF,TGTGCCAGCAGCTTAGATCCGGGATCCTACAATGAGCAGTTCTTC,NA,TRBV7-2,NA,TRBJ2-1
CASSLLAGETQYF,TGTGCCAGCAGTCTCCTAGCGGGGGAAACCCAGTACTTC,TRBD2,TRBV27,NA,TRBJ2-5
CASSPEGRYEQYF,TGTGCCAGCTCACCCGAGGGTAGGTACGAGCAGTACTTC,NA,TRBV18,once,TRBJ2-7
CSVHSGAYNEQFF,TGCAGCGTGCATAGCGGAGCCTACAATGAGCAGTTCTTC,NA,TRBV29-1,NA,TRBJ2-1
CASSADREETQYF,TGTGCCAGTAGTGCCGACAGGGAAGAGACCCAGTACTTC,TRBD1,TRBV19,once,TRBJ2-5
CASSRDRGRGNEQFF,TGTGCCAGCAGCCGGGACAGGGGGCGAGGCAATGAGCAGTTCTTC,TRBD1,TRBV11-1,NA,TRBJ2-1
CAISEPGLAPYEQYF,TGTGCCATCAGTGAACCGGGACTGGCCCCATACGAGCAGTACTTC,NA,TRBV10-3,NA,TRBJ2-7
CSVLDYASTDTQYF,TGCAGCGTCTTGGACTACGCTAGCACAGATACGCAGTATTTT,NA,TRBV29-1,NA,TRBJ2-3
CASSLSGTPSREQYF,TGTGCCAGCAGTTTATCCGGGACTCCCTCCCGCGAGCAGTACTTC,NA,TRBV27,once,TRBJ2-7
CAILRGDYEQYF,TGTGCCATCCTCCGAGGGGACTACGAGCAGTACTTC,NA,TRBV10-3,NA,TRBJ2-7
CASSLFSEDEKLFF,TGTGCCAGCAGCTTGTTTTCAGAGGATGAAAAACTGTTTTTT,NA,TRBV5-6,NA,TRBJ1-4
CASSAGTSSVQETQYF,TGTGCCAGCAGCGCCGGGACTAGCTCCGTCCAAGAGACCCAGTACTTC,TRBD2,TRBV7-9,NA,TRBJ2-5
CASSLQGRTEAFF,TGTGCCAGCAGCCTACAGGGTCGGACTGAAGCTTTCTTT,NA,TRBV6-6,NA,TRBJ1-1
CASSLESGEYYEQYF,TGCGCCAGCAGCTTGGAATCGGGGGAATACTACGAGCAGTACTTC,NA,TRBV5-1,NA,TRBJ2-7
CASSPWGQATTNSPLHF,TGTGCCAGCAGCCCGTGGGGACAGGCCACTACTAATTCACCCCTCCACTTT,TRBD1,TRBV9,NA,TRBJ1-6
CASSRQPPAGGLTGELFF,TGCGCCAGCAGCCGCCAACCCCCTGCGGGAGGGCTCACCGGGGAGCTGTTTTTT,TRBD2,TRBV4-1,NA,TRBJ2-2
CASSLGHSYEQYF,TGTGCCAGCAGCTTGGGACACTCCTACGAGCAGTACTTC,NA,TRBV11-2,NA,TRBJ2-7